This T cell receptor beta chain appears in the sequencing data of a study of tumor-infiltrating lymphocytes in primary liver carcinoma (TCRdb year 2017). Turning to the overall study: Of the five patients, three men and two women aged 30 to 69 years, four had hepatocellular carcinoma and one had combined HCC and intrahepatic cholangiocarcinoma. The five patients had tumors staged T1-T3 N0M0, with maximum diameters ranging from about 4.2 to 10 cm. Samples yielded roughly 3.5 to 7.13 million productive TCRbeta reads; read depth did not differ significantly between tissue types. Across five regions of each liver tumor, along with adjacent normal tissue and blood, the study brought together TCRbeta repertoire sequencing, expression microarrays and whole-exome sequencing. A total of 35 or so specimens from 5 patients went through TCRbeta repertoire sequencing, namely 25 tumor regions, 5 adjacent noncancerous liver tissues and 5 peripheral blood samples. To link TCRbeta repertoire diversity to the local molecular phenotype, the approximately 23 tumor region samples were profiled with Agilent mRNA microarrays. High reproducibility was observed for the technical replicate repertoires, with mean shared-clone rates around 0.89 and correlation coefficients above 0.95. Broader findings and caveats from the paper: Since the samples were bulk and unsorted, there was no way to compare CD4+ and CD8+ T cell repertoires. The top 250 clones made up a significantly larger repertoire fraction in tumors than in blood (p = 0.039). Only roughly 8-25% of top clones appeared in all five regions of a tumor, which suggests that tumor-infiltrating T cells are spatially heterogeneous. Because sequencing covered only the TCR beta chain and unpaired alpha chains were not captured, true repertoire diversity is likely underestimated. Repertoire overlap was found to be higher between tumor regions (mean approximately 36%) than between tumor-adjacent (about 17%) or tumor-blood (around 15%) pairs, consistent with antigen-driven expansion. The study included only five patients, and the authors note findings should be validated in a larger study.

Total RNA and DNA were co-extracted from roughly 20-30 mg of bulk tissue with the AllPrep DNA/RNA mini kit, without cell sorting. Between November 2015 and 2016, roughly five patients in China with histopathologically diagnosed primary liver carcinoma had surgical resection. At the time of sampling, the patients were treatment-naive and had chronic HBV infection. Each tumor was sampled at five spatially separated regions: the tumor centre plus the superior, inferior, left-lateral and right-lateral poles. More than 90% viable tumor cells were found by histology in every tumor sample. Pieces of fresh tumor and adjacent tissue were cut in half, with one half kept in RNAlater at -80 degrees C and the other half sent for histology. Taken from the germline V gene (reference sequence), the CDR1 and CDR2 loops are LNHDA and SQIVND. There are 16 amino acids in the CDR3, from cysteine to phenylalanine inclusive. The entry retains the CDR3 DNA only, 48 bases that are in frame from base 1.

A constant-region primer and ProtoScript II reverse transcriptase were used to reverse-transcribe TCRbeta-specific cDNA from roughly 480 ng total RNA. Three nested multiplex PCR rounds, following a slightly modified ARM-PCR procedure, were used to build the TCRbeta libraries. Each of the first two PCR rounds ran for approximately 10 cycles using multiplex TRBV1-TRBV30 forward primers together with a Cbeta reverse primer. Sample barcodes and Illumina adapters were added in a final 25-cycle PCR using Deep VentR polymerase. Before sequencing, amplicons of 200-500 bp were purified from gel using a QIAquick gel extraction kit. An Illumina HiSeq 2500 was used to sequence the TCRbeta amplicons, generating 250-bp paired-end reads. The study's own analysis went as follows. Reads were quality-trimmed with Trimmomatic v0.33, and paired reads were merged with FLASH v1.2.11 to recover full CDR3 sequences. V, D and J germline segments were assigned to the rearranged TCRbeta sequences using MiGEC v1.2.1b. Clonotype statistics, along with Shannon-Wiener diversity indices, were calculated using VDJtools v1.0.0. To cut down on sampling bias, every analysis after diversity analysis relied on just the 250 most abundant clonotypes from each sample. TCRdb trimmed the raw reads at Q25, called clones with MiXCR and kept productive beta chains. When rows share a CDR3 protein, they turn into one entry using the most common DNA and genes. These V and J calls rely on TCRdb rather than the paper's analysis. The sample profile shows approximately 120,000 distinct CDR3 sequences; around 60% of them were found once. Approximately 8.9% of the sample belongs to the ten largest clones.

Concerning this clonotype: What antigen it recognizes has not been identified. A read error may produce the germline difference seen at one junction end.

The chain is encoded by TRBV19 joined to TRBJ2-1; TRBD2 aligns with 7 central bases. The clonotype was recovered from an older woman with primary liver carcinoma and hepatitis B virus infection. Sequenced sample: liver tumor tissue from sampling region 3. The cell subset or site label on this specimen signifies: tumor region T3, left-lateral pole. The encoded CDR3 is CGSSSMVMMERGEQFF. The DNA reads TGTGGCAGTAGTTCCATGGTCATGATGGAGCGGGGTGAGCAGTTCTTC.